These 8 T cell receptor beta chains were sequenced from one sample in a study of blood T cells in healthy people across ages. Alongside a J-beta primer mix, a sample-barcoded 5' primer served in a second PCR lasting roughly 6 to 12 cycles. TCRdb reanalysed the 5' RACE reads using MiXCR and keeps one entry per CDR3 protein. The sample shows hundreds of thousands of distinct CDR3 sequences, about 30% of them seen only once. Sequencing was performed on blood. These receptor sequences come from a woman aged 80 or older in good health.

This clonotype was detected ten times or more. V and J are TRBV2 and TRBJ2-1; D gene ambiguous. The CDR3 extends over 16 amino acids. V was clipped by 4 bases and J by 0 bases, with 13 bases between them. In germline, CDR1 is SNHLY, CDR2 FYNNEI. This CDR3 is CASSGSHTSSYNEQFF. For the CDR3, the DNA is TGTGCCAGCAGTGGAAGCCATACGAGCTCCTACAATGAGCAGTTCTTC.

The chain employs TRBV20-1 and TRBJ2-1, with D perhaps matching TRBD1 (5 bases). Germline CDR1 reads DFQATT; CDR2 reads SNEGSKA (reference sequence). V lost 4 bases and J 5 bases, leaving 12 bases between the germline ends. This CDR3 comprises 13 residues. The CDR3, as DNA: TGCAGTGCTATCGACAGTAGGAACAATGAGCAGTTCTTC. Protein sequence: CSAIDSRNNEQFF.

The CDR3 region has the DNA TGTGCCAGGGCGACTGTACAGGGGAATCAGCCCCAGCATTTT. Translated, it gives CARATVQGNQPQHF. The V call is TRBV27, the J call TRBJ1-5; 7 bases map to TRBD1. The CDR3 covers 14 residues. The V gene's germline CDR1 is MNHEY and CDR2 SMNVEV (reference sequence). Trimming took 9 bases from V and 4 from J; bases not matched to a gene: 9.

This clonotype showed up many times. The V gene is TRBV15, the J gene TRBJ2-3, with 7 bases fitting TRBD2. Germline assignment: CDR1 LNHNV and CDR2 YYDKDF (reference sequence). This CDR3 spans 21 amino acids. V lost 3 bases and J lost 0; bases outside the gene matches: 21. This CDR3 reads CATSSPPRLGKGRGSTDTQYF. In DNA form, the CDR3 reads TGTGCCACCAGCAGTCCTCCGAGGTTGGGTAAAGGGCGGGGGAGCACAGATACGCAGTATTTT.

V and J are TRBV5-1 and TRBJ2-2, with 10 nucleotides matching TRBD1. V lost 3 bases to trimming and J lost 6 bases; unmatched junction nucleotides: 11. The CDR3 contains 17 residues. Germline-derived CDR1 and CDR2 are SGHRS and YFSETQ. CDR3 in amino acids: CASSSRGQGVTAGELFF. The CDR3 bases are TGCGCCAGCAGCTCAAGAGGACAGGGGGTGACGGCCGGGGAGCTGTTTTTT.

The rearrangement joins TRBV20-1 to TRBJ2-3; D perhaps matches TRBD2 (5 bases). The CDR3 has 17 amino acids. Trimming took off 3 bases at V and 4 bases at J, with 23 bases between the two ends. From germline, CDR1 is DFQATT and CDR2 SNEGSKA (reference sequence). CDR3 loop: CSARGSAVGVIADTQYF. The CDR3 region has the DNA TGCAGTGCTAGGGGGAGTGCGGTGGGAGTTATCGCAGATACGCAGTATTTT.

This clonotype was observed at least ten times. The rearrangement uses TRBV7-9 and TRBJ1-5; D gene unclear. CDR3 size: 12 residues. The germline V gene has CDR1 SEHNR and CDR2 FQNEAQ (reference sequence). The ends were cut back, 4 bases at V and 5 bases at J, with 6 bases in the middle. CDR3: CASSSDYQPQHF. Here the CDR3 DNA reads TGTGCCAGCAGCTCGGATTATCAGCCCCAGCATTTT.

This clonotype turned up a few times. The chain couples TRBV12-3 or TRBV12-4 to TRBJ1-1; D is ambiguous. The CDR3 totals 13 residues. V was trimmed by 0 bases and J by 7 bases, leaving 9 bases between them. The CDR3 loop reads CASSLALQVEAFF. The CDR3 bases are TGTGCCAGCAGTTTAGCGCTGCAGGTTGAAGCTTTCTTT.